This T cell receptor (beta chain) was sequenced during a study of control samples from healthy donors and cancer patients. Using immunoSEQ multiplex PCR, the repertoire was profiled, and TCRdb retains in-frame clones only, with some absent. The data show under 150,000 clones, around 87% seen once. The sequencing sample was made of blood. The source of this sequence is a man between 60 and 70 years old in good health.

The CDR3 loop is CASSYSHQGTGELFF. The CDR3, as DNA: TGTGCCAGCAGTTACTCCCATCAAGGAACCGGGGAGCTGTTTTTT. The chain couples TRBV6-5 to TRBJ2-2; D is unresolved. Germline V gene lookup returns CDR1 MNHEY and CDR2 SVGAGI. Trimming took 0 bases from V and 5 from J, leaving 10 bases between them. CDR3 length equals 15 residues.